This TCR beta chain was recorded in a study of blood T cell repertoires in COVID-19 (dated by TCRdb to 2018 to 2021). Looking at the study overall: Collaborator samples came from the United States, Italy and Spain and covered acute and convalescent phases of COVID-19. The samples were drawn from the first 160 participants of the ongoing ImmuneRACE study and from 1,254 subjects provided by 6 global collaborators. The material from the prospective study consisted of cDNA or gDNA derived from T cells, B-cell-depleted T cells, or PBMCs. The repertoires were released in a freely available public database intended as a resource for research on the immune response to SARS-CoV-2. Where available, HLA class I and class II types were obtained from metadata supplied by the sample provider rather than from assay-based typing. The dataset comprised deeply sampled blood TCRbeta repertoires from subjects exposed to, actively infected with, or recovered from COVID-19. Sample metadata almost always included a de-identified subject ID, COVID-19 status, age in years and sex.

TCRbeta CDR3 regions were amplified from genomic DNA by means of the immunoSEQ Assay, a bias-controlled multiplex PCR. The study's processing was this. The number of nucleated cells in each sample was estimated by amplification of reference gene primers within the assay. To quantify the absolute abundance of each unique TCRbeta CDR3 rearrangement, sequence reads were collapsed and filtered. For each sample, productive Simpson clonality was calculated by taking the square root of Simpson's diversity index across productive rearrangements. The clones in this table, taken by TCRdb from immuneACCESS, are in-frame only. Not every clone is retained; where verified, under half of the shortfall comes from an unresolved V gene, and the cause of the rest is unknown. D and trimming come from the DNA, and the V and J calls and clone size come from that table. The sample table records some 95,000 clones; over 80% of these occur just once. The top ten hold about 1.7% of the sample.

As regards this clone: Its cognate antigen has yet to be identified. The record has no base qualities; no much larger clone is one base away.

The collaborating institutions used their own protocols to collect whole blood in K2EDTA tubes. For TCRbeta analysis, collaborators shipped samples in one of three forms: frozen whole blood, isolated PBMCs, or DNA extracted from either of those sample types. What the authors observed across the whole study: How much clinical and demographic metadata was included differed by source and by participant, and the metadata was provided uncurated.

Relative to germline, V is 4 bases shorter and J is 7 bases shorter, with 20 bases between their ends. CDR1 and CDR2 are drawn from the germline V gene (reference sequence): MNHEY, SMNVEV. From cysteine to phenylalanine, the CDR3 is 15 amino acids long. Solely the CDR3 DNA is kept, with 45 bases framed from the first base. The TCR comes from a human donor with active COVID-19. The donor label of this sample is uncertain. Sequencing was carried out using peripheral blood. The V gene is TRBV27 and the J gene is TRBJ2-7; possibly the D gene is TRBD1, per 6 matching bases. The DNA sequence reads TGTGCCAGCAGTTCACTTACAGGGATATCTCGAGAGCAGTACTTC. It codes for CASSSLTGISREQYF.